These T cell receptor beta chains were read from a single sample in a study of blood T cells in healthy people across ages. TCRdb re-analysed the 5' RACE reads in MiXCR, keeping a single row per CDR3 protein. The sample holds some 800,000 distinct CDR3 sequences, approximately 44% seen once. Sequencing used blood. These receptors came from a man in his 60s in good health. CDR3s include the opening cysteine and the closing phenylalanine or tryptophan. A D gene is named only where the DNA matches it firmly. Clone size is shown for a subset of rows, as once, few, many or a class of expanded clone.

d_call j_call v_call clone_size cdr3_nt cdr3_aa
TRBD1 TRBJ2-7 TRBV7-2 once TGTGCCAGCAGCATCCTACAGGGGGCGCGATACGAGCAGTACTTC CASSILQGARYEQYF
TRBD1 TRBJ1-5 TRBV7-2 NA TGTGCCAGCAGCATTACCGGGACAGGGCTTAATCAGCCCCAGCATTTT CASSITGTGLNQPQHF
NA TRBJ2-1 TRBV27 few TGTGCCAGCAGGGTGACTAGAGGCTCCTACAATGAGCAGTTCTTC CASRVTRGSYNEQFF
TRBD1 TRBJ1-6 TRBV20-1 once TGCAGTGCCACGGACAGGGGAATGAGTTCACCCCTCCACTTT CSATDRGMSSPLHF
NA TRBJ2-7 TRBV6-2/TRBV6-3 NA TGTGCCAGCAGTAACCCGCGGGGACTGTTCGGTGAGCAGTACTTC CASSNPRGLFGEQYF
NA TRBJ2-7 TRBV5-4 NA TGTGCCAGCAGCCTCAGCGGCGGTCTGGCTCAGTACTTC CASSLSGGLAQYF
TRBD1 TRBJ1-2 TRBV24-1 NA TGTGCCACCAGTGATTCCCAGGGGGGAGTAGCCTATGGCTACACCTTC CATSDSQGGVAYGYTF
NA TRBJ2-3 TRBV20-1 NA TGCAGTGCTTTCGGGGGCACATACACAGATACGCAGTATTTT CSAFGGTYTDTQYF
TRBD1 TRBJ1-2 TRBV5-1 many TGCGCCAGCAGCAGCTCGACAGGGGGCTATGGCTACACCTTC CASSSSTGGYGYTF
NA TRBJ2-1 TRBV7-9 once TGTGCCAGCAGCTCCGGCGCGAGGGGGAAGGAGAATGAGCAGTTCTTC CASSSGARGKENEQFF
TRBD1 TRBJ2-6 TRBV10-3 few TGTGCCATCAGTCTACAGGGGAGCTCTGGGGCCAACGTCCTGACTTTC CAISLQGSSGANVLTF
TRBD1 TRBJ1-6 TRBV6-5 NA TGTGCCAGCAGTAACAGGGGTTGGAATTCACCCCTCCACTTT CASSNRGWNSPLHF
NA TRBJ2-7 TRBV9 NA TGTGCCAGCAGCGTTGGCCGGAGCTCCTACGAGCAGTACTTC CASSVGRSSYEQYF
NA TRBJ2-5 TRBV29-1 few TGCAGCGTTGTAGGGATCCAAGAGACCCAGTACTTC CSVVGIQETQYF
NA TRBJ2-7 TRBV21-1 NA TGTGCCAGCAGCAAAGCGCAAGCGGGGGCGGCCTACGAGCAGTACTTC CASSKAQAGAAYEQYF
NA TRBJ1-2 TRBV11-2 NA TGTGCCAGCAGCCCTAGCGGGCCCGATGGCTACACCTTC CASSPSGPDGYTF
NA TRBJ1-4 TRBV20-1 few TGCAGTACTACTCTTAATGAAAAACTGTTTTTT CSTTLNEKLFF
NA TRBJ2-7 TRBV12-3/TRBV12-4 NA TGTGCCAGCTCGCTATGGGGCAGGGGATACGAGCAGTACTTC CASSLWGRGYEQYF
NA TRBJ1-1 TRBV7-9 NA TGTGCCAGCAGCTTAAGTAAGGGGACTGAAGCTTTCTTT CASSLSKGTEAFF
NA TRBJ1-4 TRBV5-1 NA TGCGCCAGCACAGCCTTGGGGTCGGGTAATGAAAAACTGTTTTTT CASTALGSGNEKLFF
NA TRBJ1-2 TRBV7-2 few TGTGCCAGCAGCACTCGACAGGAGCACTATGGCTACACCTTC CASSTRQEHYGYTF
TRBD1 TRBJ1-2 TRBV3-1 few TGTGCCAGCAGCCAAGACAATAACAGGGGCAACGGCTACACCTTC CASSQDNNRGNGYTF
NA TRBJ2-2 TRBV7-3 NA TGTGCCAGCAGCTTGGGGACACTCTCGAACACCGGGGAGCTGTTTTTT CASSLGTLSNTGELFF
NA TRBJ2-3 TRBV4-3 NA TGCGCCAGCAGCCAAGATCATATGGGGGGCGGAGATACGCAGTATTTT CASSQDHMGGGDTQYF
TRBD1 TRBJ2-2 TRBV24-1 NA TGTGCCACCAGTGATTTGCCTAGACAGGGGAACACCGGGGAGCTGTTTTTT CATSDLPRQGNTGELFF
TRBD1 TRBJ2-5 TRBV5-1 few TGCGCCAGCCATAGGGGGCCAGAGACCCAGTACTTC CASHRGPETQYF
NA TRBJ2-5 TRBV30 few TGTGCCCAGACAGTGGGGGAGACCCAGTACTTC CAQTVGETQYF